This TCR delta chain was sequenced during a study of DNA immune sequencing with unique molecular identifiers. By share of the sample, this clone is hyperexpanded. Other DNA sequences in this specimen translate into the identical CDR3. Primers for all 8 TRDV and 4 TRDJ genes amplified genomic DNA in 32-plex. In around 3 barcoding PCR cycles, molecules received a 12-nucleotide UMI, then adapter PCR followed. TCRdb re-called the multiplex PCR reads through CATT. There are under 6,000 delta-chain clones in the sample; roughly a tenth occur only once, and 53% lies in the top ten. V was pared by 0 bases and J by 0 bases, with 13 bases of the junction left unmatched. Germline V CDR1 and CDR2: GEAIGNYY, EKD. The CDR3 contains 19 residues.

The chain joins TRDV2 to TRDJ1; TRDD3 aligns across 9 bases. The sequenced sample consisted of gamma-delta T cells enriched from blood buffy coat, or unenriched PBMCs (not recorded which). The receptor was derived from a human donor in good health. CDR3 nucleotide sequence: TGTGCCTGTGACACCTTGTCTTTACTGGGGGAAGAGTACACCGATAAACTCATCTTT. As protein: CACDTLSLLGEEYTDKLIF.